These 4 T cell receptor beta chains were sequenced from one sample in a study of cytomegalovirus exposure and HLA in healthy donors. Using immunoSEQ multiplex PCR, the repertoire was profiled, and TCRdb retains in-frame clones only, with some absent. The sample includes 150,000 to 180,000 clones, more than 70% of them seen just once. Sequenced input: PBMCs. The receptors stem from a human donor in good health.

The chain uses TRBV4-1 and TRBJ2-3; TRBD1 matches 7 bases. Trimming removed 8 bases from V and 6 bases from J; junction bases left unmatched: 17. Germline V CDR1 and CDR2: MGHRA, YSYEKL. CDR3 length equals 16 residues. Here the CDR3 reads CASGRRTGTVGDTQYF. The CDR3 DNA reads TGCGCCAGCGGCCGCCGGACCGGGACAGTAGGGGATACGCAGTATTTT.

V gene TRBV19 combines with J gene TRBJ1-6; tentative D call: TRBD1 (5 bases). Trimming pared 5 bases from V and 1 base from J, leaving 18 bases between. The CDR3 consists of 18 residues. Germline CDR1 is LNHDA and CDR2 is SQIVND (reference sequence). For the CDR3, the DNA is TGTGCCAGTAGTCCTGGACACGAGTCGAGGTCCTATAATTCACCCCTCCACTTT. This codes for CASSPGHESRSYNSPLHF. Full variable domain (remainder filled in from reference TRBV19 and TRBJ1-6): DGGITQSPKYLFRKEGQNVTLSCEQNLNHDAMYWYRQDPGQGLRLIYYSQIVNDFQKGDIAEGYSVSREKKESFPLTVTSAQKNPTAFYLCASSPGHESRSYNSPLHFGNGTRLTVT.

The CDR3, as DNA: TGTGCCAGCAGGTTCGGGGCAGGGGGCACCGGGGAGCTGTTTTTT. Translation: CASRFGAGGTGELFF. The V and J genes are TRBV27 and TRBJ2-2; TRBD1 matches at 7 bases. Trimming removed 6 bases from V and 4 bases from J; junction bases left unmatched: 8. The CDR3 totals 15 residues. The germline V gene encodes CDR1 MNHEY and CDR2 SMNVEV (reference sequence).

The chain has TRBV5-1 and TRBJ1-1, with D possibly TRBD1 on 6 matching bases. The CDR3 contains 14 residues. The ends were cut back, 4 bases at V and 4 bases at J, with 14 bases in the middle. From germline, CDR1 is SGHRS and CDR2 YFSETQ. In DNA, the CDR3 is TGCGCCAGCAGCAGAGGACAGTCGCGCACTGAAGCTTTCTTT. Protein sequence: CASSRGQSRTEAFF.